This T cell receptor (beta chain) was captured in a study of STAT3 mutations in large granular lymphocyte leukemia. This table comes from immunoSEQ multiplex PCR, and its TCRdb copy is limited to in-frame clones, with some not included. The sample holds about 12,000 clones, about 76% seen once. The V segment lost 5 bases and the J segment 4 bases; nucleotides outside the gene matches: 5. From germline, CDR1 is MDHEN and CDR2 SYDVKM. The CDR3 loop spans 14 amino acids. A remark on this clone: Its specificity is unknown.

Study-wide results and caveats: Every T-LGLL patient had at least one immunodominant TCRbeta clonotype. Sampling intervals varied between patients and samples. In about 30% of the 18 patients, new TCR clonotypes emerged after therapy. Some patients had dominant TCR clones larger than their STAT3 mutant burden.

The chain couples TRBV28 to TRBJ1-2; 9 nucleotides line up with TRBD1. This sequence originates from a man in his fifties or sixties with T-cell large granular lymphocyte leukemia. Some clones in this sample may be carry-over from other donors' samples. The sequencing input was peripheral blood mononuclear cells. This CDR3 reads CASSPGQGFYGYTF. Written as DNA, the CDR3 is TGTGCCAGCAGTCCGGGACAGGGTTTCTATGGCTACACCTTC.